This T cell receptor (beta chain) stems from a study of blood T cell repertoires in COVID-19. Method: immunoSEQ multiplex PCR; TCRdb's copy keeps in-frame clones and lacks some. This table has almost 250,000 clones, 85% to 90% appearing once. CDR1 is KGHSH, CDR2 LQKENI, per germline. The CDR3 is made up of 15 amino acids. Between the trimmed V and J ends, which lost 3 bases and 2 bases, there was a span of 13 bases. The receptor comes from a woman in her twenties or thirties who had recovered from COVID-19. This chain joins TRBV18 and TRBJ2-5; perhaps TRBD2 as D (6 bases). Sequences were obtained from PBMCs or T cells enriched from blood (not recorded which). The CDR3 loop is CASSPRVSGQETQYF. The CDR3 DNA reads TGTGCCAGCTCACCCCGGGTTAGCGGACAAGAGACCCAGTACTTC.